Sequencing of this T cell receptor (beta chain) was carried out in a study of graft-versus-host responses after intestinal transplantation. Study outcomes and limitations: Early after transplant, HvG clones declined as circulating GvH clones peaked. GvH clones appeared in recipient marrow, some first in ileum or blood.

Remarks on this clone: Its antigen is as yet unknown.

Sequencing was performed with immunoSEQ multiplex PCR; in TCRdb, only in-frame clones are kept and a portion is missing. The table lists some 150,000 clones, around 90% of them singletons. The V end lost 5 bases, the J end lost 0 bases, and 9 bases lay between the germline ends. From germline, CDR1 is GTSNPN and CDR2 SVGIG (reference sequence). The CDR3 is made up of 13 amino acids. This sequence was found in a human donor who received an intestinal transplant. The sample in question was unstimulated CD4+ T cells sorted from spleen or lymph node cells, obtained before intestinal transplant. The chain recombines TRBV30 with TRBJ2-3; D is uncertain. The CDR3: CAWGGFSTDTQYF. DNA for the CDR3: TGTGCCTGGGGCGGATTCAGCACAGATACGCAGTATTTT.